These T cell receptor beta chains were read from a single sample in a study of T-cell reconstitution after alpha-beta-depleted transplantation in children. A single record per CDR3 protein comes from TCRdb applying MiXCR to the PCR reads. Seen here are about 400,000 distinct CDR3 sequences, around 21% observed once, and the top ten hold approximately 3.8%. The material was PBMCs from the stem cell graft donor, obtained from the stem cell graft. Receptor source: a human donor who donated a stem cell graft to a child with acute myeloid leukemia. CDR3s include the opening cysteine and the closing phenylalanine or tryptophan. D genes are given only for firm matches. Size is omitted from some rows. Given values are once, few, many or a class for expanded clones.

v_call	clone_size	j_call	d_call	cdr3_nt	cdr3_aa
TRBV12-3/TRBV12-4	many	TRBJ1-1	-	TGTGCCAGCAGTCGAGGGTTGGAGGGGACTTCTGAAGCTTTCTTT	CASSRGLEGTSEAFF
TRBV7-3	many	TRBJ2-2	TRBD2	TGTGCCAGCAGCTTATACGGGGGAGGGGCCTCCGGGGAGCTGTTTTTT	CASSLYGGGASGELFF
TRBV24-1	many	TRBJ2-5	-	TGTGCCACCCTCCTTCTCCGGGGCAGGGCACAAGAGACCCAGTACTTC	CATLLLRGRAQETQYF
TRBV5-1	many	TRBJ2-5	-	TGCGCCAGCAGCTTAGCAGCGTCGGAGACCCAGTACTTC	CASSLAASETQYF
TRBV24-1	-	TRBJ2-1	-	TGTGCCACCAGTGATCCCCAGAGAGGAAAAAATGAGCAGTTCTTC	CATSDPQRGKNEQFF
TRBV10-1	-	TRBJ2-3	TRBD2	TGCGCCAGCAGTGTTTCGGTGGGAGGGAAACCCCGCACAGATACGCAGTATTTT	CASSVSVGGKPRTDTQYF
TRBV12-3/TRBV12-4	-	TRBJ1-3	-	TGTGCCAGCATCCGACGGCCCTCTGGAAACACCATATATTTT	CASIRRPSGNTIYF
TRBV12-3/TRBV12-4	-	TRBJ1-4	-	TGTGCCAGCAGTTTCGCCCGCGAAAAACTGTTTTTT	CASSFAREKLFF
TRBV7-2	once	TRBJ1-1	TRBD1	TGTGCCAGCACTAAAAGGATGGACAGGAAGTCTGAAGCTTTCTTT	CASTKRMDRKSEAFF
TRBV24-1	few	TRBJ2-1	-	TGTGCCACCAGTCTCGGGACAACCTACAATGAGCAGTTCTTC	CATSLGTTYNEQFF
TRBV12-3/TRBV12-4	few	TRBJ2-2	-	TGTGCCAGCTGGGGAAAGAGCAACACCGGGGAGCTGTTTTTT	CASWGKSNTGELFF
TRBV6-1	-	TRBJ2-7	TRBD1	TGTGCCAGCAGTGACGACAGGGGGCTCTACGAGCAGTACTTC	CASSDDRGLYEQYF
TRBV12-3/TRBV12-4	few	TRBJ2-3	-	TGTGCCAGCAGCCCACCGGGGACTCTCACAGATACGCAGTATTTT	CASSPPGTLTDTQYF
TRBV28	many	TRBJ1-5	-	TGTGCCAGCAGCTGGACCGGCAATCAGCCCCAGCATTTT	CASSWTGNQPQHF
TRBV5-5	-	TRBJ2-2	TRBD2	TGTGCCAGCAGCCGGGGAGGGTCCGGGGAGCTGTTTTTT	CASSRGGSGELFF
TRBV6-5	-	TRBJ1-6	-	TGTGCCAGCAGTTCACAGAGAAATTCACCCCTCCACTTT	CASSSQRNSPLHF
TRBV12-3/TRBV12-4	-	TRBJ1-5	-	TGTGCCAGCAGTTTCTCGAGGAGCAATCAGCCCCAGCATTTT	CASSFSRSNQPQHF
TRBV12-3/TRBV12-4	-	TRBJ2-1	TRBD2	TGTGCCAGCAGTCCTCGACCCCTACTAGCGGACTCCTACAATGAGCAGTTCTTC	CASSPRPLLADSYNEQFF
TRBV4-3	many	TRBJ1-1	-	TGCGCCAGCAGCCAAGAAGAGCAGGCTTACCGAACTTTT	CASSQEEQAYRTF
TRBV5-6	many	TRBJ2-4	TRBD2	TGTGCCAGCAGCCAAGCGGGAGCGAACATTCAGTACTTC	CASSQAGANIQYF
TRBV29-1	many	TRBJ2-2	-	TGCAGCGCCGCAACAGATAACACCGGGGAGCTGTTTTTT	CSAATDNTGELFF
TRBV12-3/TRBV12-4	-	TRBJ1-1	-	TGTGCCAGCAGCTCGACCATAAACACTGAAGCTTTCTTT	CASSSTINTEAFF
TRBV10-3	-	TRBJ2-7	TRBD1	TGTGCCATCATGGACAGGGGAGGCGAGCAGTACTTC	CAIMDRGGEQYF
TRBV7-2	-	TRBJ2-7	TRBD1	TGTGCCAGCAGCTTAGTTTCCGACAGGGGGAGCGAGCAGTACTTC	CASSLVSDRGSEQYF
TRBV5-1	-	TRBJ2-4	-	TGCGCCAGCAGCTTGTTGGGAGTGGAGGACATTCAGTACTTC	CASSLLGVEDIQYF
TRBV15	-	TRBJ1-1	-	TGTGCCACCAGCAGAGGGGTTCGGGTGGCAATGAACACTGAAGCTTTCTTT	CATSRGVRVAMNTEAFF
TRBV12-3/TRBV12-4	few	TRBJ2-7	TRBD2	TGTGCCAGCAGTTACATCCGGGGGGGCTCCTACGAGCAGTACTTC	CASSYIRGGSYEQYF
TRBV7-9	-	TRBJ2-1	-	TGTGCCAGCAGCCAATCCCCAATCGAGGATGAGCAGTTCTTC	CASSQSPIEDEQFF
TRBV18	few	TRBJ2-2	-	TGTGCCAGCTCATCGGACTTAGAGGGAACCGGGGAGCTGTTTTTT	CASSSDLEGTGELFF
TRBV29-1	many	TRBJ2-1	-	TGCAGCGTAGTGTCCCCGGATGAGCAGTTCTTC	CSVVSPDEQFF
TRBV12-3/TRBV12-4	many	TRBJ2-7	-	TGTGCCAGCAGCACCGGACAGTCCTACGAGCAGTACTTC	CASSTGQSYEQYF
TRBV6-1	many	TRBJ2-1	-	TGTGCCAGCAGAGGGAGCTCCTACAATGAGCAGTTCTTC	CASRGSSYNEQFF
TRBV29-1	few	TRBJ1-2	TRBD1	TGCAGCGTCCCTCAGGGGGGCTATGGCTACACCTTC	CSVPQGGYGYTF
TRBV5-4	few	TRBJ2-2	TRBD2	TGTGCCAGCAGCTTAGGGACTAGCGGAGAGGGGACCGGGGAGCTGTTTTTT	CASSLGTSGEGTGELFF
TRBV12-3/TRBV12-4	few	TRBJ2-5	TRBD2	TGTGCCAGCAAGGGACTAGCGGGGAAAGAGACCCAGTACTTC	CASKGLAGKETQYF
TRBV10-3	-	TRBJ2-7	-	TGTGCCATCAGTGAGGCAGGGGTCTGGGAGCAGTACTTC	CAISEAGVWEQYF